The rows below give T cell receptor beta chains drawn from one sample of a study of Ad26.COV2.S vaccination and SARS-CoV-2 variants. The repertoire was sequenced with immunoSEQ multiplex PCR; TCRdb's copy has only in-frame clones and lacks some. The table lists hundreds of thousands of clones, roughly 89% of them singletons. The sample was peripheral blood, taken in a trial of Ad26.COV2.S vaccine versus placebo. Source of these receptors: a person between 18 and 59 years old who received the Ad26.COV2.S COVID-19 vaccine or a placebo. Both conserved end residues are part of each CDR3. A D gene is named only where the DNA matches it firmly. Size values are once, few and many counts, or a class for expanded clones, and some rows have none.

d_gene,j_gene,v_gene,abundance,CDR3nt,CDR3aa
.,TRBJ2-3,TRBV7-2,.,TGTGCCAGCACCCGGAGTTTGGATACGCAGTATTTT,CASTRSLDTQYF
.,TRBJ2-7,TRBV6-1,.,TGTGCCAGCAGTGAATCGTGGCGCTCCTACGAGCAGTACTTC,CASSESWRSYEQYF
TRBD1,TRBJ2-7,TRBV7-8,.,TGTGCCAGCAGCTCCGGGACAGAATCCTACGAGCAGTACTTC,CASSSGTESYEQYF
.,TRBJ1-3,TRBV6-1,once,TGTGCCAGCCACTTCAGGGAGGCTGGAAACACCATATATTTT,CASHFREAGNTIYF
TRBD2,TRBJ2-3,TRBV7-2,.,TGTGCCAGCAGCATCCAGAGCGGGGGGCAGACAGATACGCAGTATTTT,CASSIQSGGQTDTQYF
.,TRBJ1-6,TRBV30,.,TGTGCCTGGAGTGTGGGGTTGAATTCACCCCTCCACTTT,CAWSVGLNSPLHF
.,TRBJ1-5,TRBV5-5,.,TGTGCCAGCAGCTTGGGGCCAGAGTCTCAGCCCCAGCATTTT,CASSLGPESQPQHF
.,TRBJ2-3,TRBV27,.,TGTGCCAGCAGTTTTGACAGAATGAGATTGAGGGCGCAGTATTTT,CASSFDRMRLRAQYF
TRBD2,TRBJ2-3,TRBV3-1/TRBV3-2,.,TGTGCCAGCAGCTCGAGGGGACTAGCGGTATTGGCAGATACGCAGTATTTT,CASSSRGLAVLADTQYF
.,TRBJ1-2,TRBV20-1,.,TGCAGTGCAAATTCCGTATATGGCTACACCTTC,CSANSVYGYTF
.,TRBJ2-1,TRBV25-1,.,TGTGCCAGCAGTGGCCCAGCAGGCTCCTACAATGAGCAGTTCTTC,CASSGPAGSYNEQFF
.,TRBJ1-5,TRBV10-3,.,TGTGCCATCAGTGATCAGGGTTCGGGTCAGCCCCAGCATTTT,CAISDQGSGQPQHF
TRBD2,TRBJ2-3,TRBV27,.,TGTGCCAGCAGTTTTGTTGCGGGAGTGGGTACGCAGTATTTT,CASSFVAGVGTQYF
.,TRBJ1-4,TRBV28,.,TGTGCCAGCAGTTCCGGGACCCTTAGACCCCAGTTTTTT,CASSSGTLRPQFF
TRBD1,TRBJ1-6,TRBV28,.,TGTGCCAGCAGTTCAACAATCCGGACAGGGGGACTAAGCTCCTATAATTCACCCCTCCACTTT,CASSSTIRTGGLSSYNSPLHF
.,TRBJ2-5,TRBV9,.,TGTGCCAGCAGCGTAGCAGGCGGGTGGGGAGAGACCCAGTACTTC,CASSVAGGWGETQYF
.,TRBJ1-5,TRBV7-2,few,TGTGCCAGCAGCTTAATGGGACCCCAGCATTTT,CASSLMGPQHF
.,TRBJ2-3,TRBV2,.,TGTGCCAGCAGTGAAGTTCGGGAACACACAGATACGCAGTATTTT,CASSEVREHTDTQYF
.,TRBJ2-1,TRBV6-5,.,TGTGCCACCACACGGACTGGAGCCAACAATGAGCAGTTCTTC,CATTRTGANNEQFF
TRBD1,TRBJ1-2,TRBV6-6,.,TGTGCCAGCAGTTTATCCGACAGGGTAGATAGCTACACCTTC,CASSLSDRVDSYTF
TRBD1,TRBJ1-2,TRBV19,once,TGTGCCAGTAGTATGGTAATGGGACAGGGGGCCTATGGCTACACCTTC,CASSMVMGQGAYGYTF
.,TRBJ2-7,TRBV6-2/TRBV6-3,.,TGTGCCAGCAGTTACTCTGCCCTTTTGGGCGAGCAGTACTTC,CASSYSALLGEQYF